A selection of T cell receptor beta chains follows, all from one sample in a study of blood T cell repertoires in COVID-19. Generated by immunoSEQ multiplex PCR, the TCRdb table keeps only in-frame clones and is missing some. The table shows 150,000 to 200,000 clones, with around nine tenths occurring only once. The sample comprised peripheral blood. These receptors were taken from a man between 18 and 29 years old with active or convalescent COVID-19. CDR3s include the opening cysteine and the closing phenylalanine or tryptophan. A D gene is named only where the DNA matches it firmly. Only some rows state a clone size, as once, few, many or a class for expanded clones.

V	D	J	size	CDR3	DNA
TRBV3-1/TRBV3-2	TRBD1	TRBJ2-3	.	CASSQQGFKGQAADTQYF	TGTGCCAGCAGCCAACAGGGTTTTAAGGGACAGGCGGCAGATACGCAGTATTTT
TRBV6-2/TRBV6-3	TRBD2	TRBJ2-3	.	CASSFISSRGGQDTQYF	TGTGCCAGCAGTTTCATCAGTTCACGGGGGGGCCAAGATACGCAGTATTTT
TRBV19	.	TRBJ1-6	.	CASSIELNSPLHF	TGTGCCAGTAGTATAGAACTGAATTCACCCCTCCACTTT
TRBV3-1/TRBV3-2	.	TRBJ2-1	.	CASSGRVEQFF	TGTGCCAGCAGCGGCAGGGTAGAGCAGTTCTTC
TRBV14	.	TRBJ2-3	.	CASSQGGRGPADTQYF	TGTGCCAGCAGCCAAGGCGGCAGGGGACCGGCAGATACGCAGTATTTT
TRBV30	.	TRBJ2-1	.	CAWNFRQGINEQFF	TGTGCCTGGAATTTCCGCCAGGGTATCAATGAGCAGTTCTTC
TRBV7-7	TRBD2	TRBJ2-1	.	CASSPSGGDHNEQFF	TGTGCTAGCAGTCCTAGCGGGGGGGATCACAATGAGCAGTTCTTC
TRBV4-2	TRBD1	TRBJ1-2	.	CASSPSRGGQGPSYGYTF	TGTGCCAGCAGCCCTTCACGGGGGGGACAGGGGCCGAGCTATGGCTACACCTTC
TRBV9	TRBD1	TRBJ2-5	.	CASSAGTGKETQYF	TGTGCCAGCAGCGCGGGGACAGGCAAAGAGACCCAGTACTTC
TRBV24-1	TRBD1	TRBJ1-5	few	CATGTGVSNQPQHF	TGTGCCACCGGGACAGGGGTTAGCAATCAGCCCCAGCATTTT
TRBV2	TRBD1	TRBJ1-1	.	CASGTGPLNTEAFF	TGTGCCAGCGGGACAGGGCCCTTGAACACTGAAGCTTTCTTT
TRBV7-9	.	TRBJ1-2	.	CASTPAGATYGYTF	TGTGCCAGCACCCCGGCAGGGGCCACCTATGGCTACACCTTC
TRBV28	TRBD2	TRBJ2-3	.	CASSHPSGGIDTQYF	TGTGCCAGCAGTCATCCGAGCGGGGGGATTGATACGCAGTATTTT
TRBV7-6	.	TRBJ1-1	.	CASSPDFDTEAFF	TGTGCCAGCAGCCCTGACTTTGACACTGAAGCTTTCTTT
TRBV2	.	TRBJ1-2	.	CASSEQGSNYGYTF	TGTGCCAGCAGTGAACAGGGTTCCAACTATGGCTACACCTTC
TRBV5-4	TRBD1	TRBJ1-1	.	CASSLSPDRADTEAFF	TGTGCCAGCAGCTTGTCCCCGGACAGGGCAGACACTGAAGCTTTCTTT
TRBV5-1	TRBD1	TRBJ1-1	.	CASSYTGDMNTEAFF	TGCGCCAGCAGCTACACAGGGGACATGAACACTGAAGCTTTCTTT
TRBV11-3	TRBD2	TRBJ2-1	.	CASSARTSGRVNEQFF	TGTGCCAGCAGCGCCCGGACTAGCGGGAGAGTAAATGAGCAGTTCTTC
TRBV28	.	TRBJ2-2	.	CASSPQDRRHTGELFF	TGTGCCAGCAGTCCCCAGGACAGAAGACACACCGGGGAGCTGTTTTTT
TRBV27	.	TRBJ2-1	.	CASSLFYPASSYNEQFF	TGTGCCAGCAGTTTATTTTATCCGGCTAGCTCCTACAATGAGCAGTTCTTC
TRBV7-3	TRBD2	TRBJ2-2	few	CASRLDAGGAGELFF	TGTGCCAGCAGATTAGACGCGGGAGGGGCCGGGGAGCTGTTTTTT
TRBV19	.	TRBJ2-2	.	CASSIASEYTGELFF	TGTGCCAGTAGTATAGCGTCGGAGTACACCGGGGAGCTGTTTTTT
TRBV29-1	.	TRBJ2-3	.	CSVEAGAAPTTDTQYF	TGCAGCGTTGAGGCGGGGGCCGCCCCGACCACAGATACGCAGTATTTT
TRBV14	.	TRBJ2-3	.	CASSPLGTSTDTQYF	TGTGCCAGCAGCCCCCTGGGGACTAGCACAGATACGCAGTATTTT
TRBV7-9	.	TRBJ1-1	.	CASSLTPRTEAFF	TGTGCCAGCAGCTTAACTCCTAGGACTGAAGCTTTCTTT
TRBV5-1	.	TRBJ2-2	.	CASSLNGMSGIGELFF	TGCGCCAGCAGCTTGAACGGGATGTCCGGCATCGGGGAGCTGTTTTTT
TRBV27	.	TRBJ1-4	once	CASSFSPREGEKLFF	TGTGCCAGCAGTTTCTCCCCTCGGGAGGGGGAAAAACTGTTTTTT
TRBV9	TRBD2	TRBJ2-7	.	CASSVSGYSHYEQYF	TGTGCCAGCAGCGTTAGCGGGTACTCCCACTACGAGCAGTACTTC
TRBV2	.	TRBJ2-5	.	CASSEGPGLRETQYF	TGTGCCAGCAGTGAGGGCCCAGGGTTGAGAGAGACCCAGTACTTC
TRBV27	.	TRBJ2-5	.	CASSLSGNGGSQETQYF	TGTGCCAGCAGTTTATCGGGGAATGGAGGTTCCCAAGAGACCCAGTACTTC
TRBV6-6	TRBD1	TRBJ1-2	.	CASSTGNSGYTF	TGTGCCAGTTCGACAGGGAATAGTGGCTACACCTTC
TRBV4-1	TRBD2	TRBJ2-1	.	CASSPTSGSSYNEQFF	TGCGCCAGCAGCCCCACTAGCGGGAGCTCCTACAATGAGCAGTTCTTC
TRBV28	TRBD1	TRBJ1-4	.	CASSSPRQGNREKLFF	TGTGCCAGCAGTTCGCCTCGACAGGGCAATCGCGAAAAACTGTTTTTT
TRBV27	TRBD1	TRBJ1-2	.	CASTETGANYGYTF	TGTGCCAGCACAGAGACAGGGGCTAACTATGGCTACACCTTC
TRBV9	.	TRBJ2-7	few	CASSVAFHPGYEQYF	TGTGCCAGCAGCGTAGCTTTCCATCCGGGGTACGAGCAGTACTTC
TRBV19	TRBD1	TRBJ1-6	.	CASSPRDRYGSPLHF	TGTGCCAGTAGTCCACGGGACAGATACGGTTCACCCCTCCACTTT
TRBV15	.	TRBJ1-2	.	CATSNGYGVANYGYTF	TGTGCCACCAGCAACGGGTACGGGGTGGCTAACTATGGCTACACCTTC
TRBV5-5	TRBD1	TRBJ1-1	.	CASSDGQGLANTEAFF	TGTGCCAGCAGCGACGGACAGGGACTGGCGAACACTGAAGCTTTCTTT
TRBV4-3	.	TRBJ2-4	.	CASSQEGDLGDIQYF	TGCGCCAGCAGCCAAGAAGGAGACCTCGGGGACATTCAGTACTTC
TRBV6-5	.	TRBJ1-2	.	CASTVQALLYGYTF	TGTGCCAGCACAGTACAGGCACTGCTCTATGGCTACACCTTC
TRBV5-6	.	TRBJ1-4	.	CASSWVYEGEKLFF	TGTGCCAGCAGCTGGGTTTATGAGGGTGAAAAACTGTTTTTT
TRBV7-8	TRBD2	TRBJ2-3	once	CASSYHVSGSSDTQYF	TGTGCCAGCAGCTACCACGTTAGCGGGAGCTCAGATACGCAGTATTTT
TRBV27	.	TRBJ2-2	.	CASSLSVHTGYTGELFF	TGTGCCAGCAGTTTATCCGTTCACACAGGGTACACCGGGGAGCTGTTTTTT
TRBV20-1	.	TRBJ2-3	few	CSAGHTDTQYF	TGCAGTGCTGGCCACACAGATACGCAGTATTTT
TRBV6-5	TRBD1	TRBJ1-2	.	CASSLTGTGAYGYTF	TGTGCCAGCAGTCTAACCGGGACAGGGGCCTATGGCTACACCTTC
TRBV7-9	.	TRBJ2-3	.	CASSLSGADTQYF	TGTGCCAGCAGCTTAAGTGGGGCCGATACGCAGTATTTT
TRBV18	.	TRBJ1-2	once	CASSPEIGRADYGYTF	TGTGCCAGCTCACCAGAAATAGGCAGGGCAGACTATGGCTACACCTTC
TRBV2	.	TRBJ1-1	.	CAGLQAPNTEAFF	TGTGCCGGTCTACAGGCCCCAAACACTGAAGCTTTCTTT
TRBV6-6	TRBD2	TRBJ2-5	.	CASMVRGVEETQYF	TGTGCCAGCATGGTACGGGGGGTGGAGGAGACCCAGTACTTC
TRBV6-2/TRBV6-3	TRBD2	TRBJ2-1	.	CASSRASGGVDEQFF	TGTGCCAGCAGCCGAGCTAGCGGGGGGGTTGATGAGCAGTTCTTC
TRBV9	.	TRBJ1-2	.	CASSLGLRDGYGYTF	TGTGCCAGCAGCTTGGGCCTACGAGACGGCTATGGCTACACCTTC